The T cell receptor (beta chain) under discussion was sequenced for a study of T cell repertoires in cytomegalovirus infection. TCRdb redid the calling of the reads with MiXCR, one entry per CDR3 protein. This sample yields about 920,000 distinct CDR3 sequences, of which approximately 31% are seen a single time; roughly 13% belongs to the top ten. With V trimmed by 8 bases and J by 7 bases, 10 bases remained unmatched. Germline CDR1 reads MNHNS; CDR2 reads SASEGT. The CDR3 is made up of 15 amino acids. A remark on this clonotype: Its antigen remains unknown.

The sequenced sample was cultured CD8+ T cells from PBMCs, obtained from culture after CMV antigen stimulation. V usage is TRBV6-1 and J usage is TRBJ2-1, with TRBD2 identical over 11 bases. This TCR was recovered from a human donor in good health (CMV status not recorded). Some clones in this sample may be carry-over from other donors' samples. In nucleotides, the CDR3 is TGTGCCAGCCGATTAGCGGGGGGGCCGAGGAATGAGCAGTTCTTC. Protein: CASRLAGGPRNEQFF.